This TCR beta chain derives from a study of cytomegalovirus exposure and HLA in healthy donors. Study observations and caveats: The listing of roughly 160 TCR beta chains classed them as cytomegalovirus-associated.

Donors consisted of healthy bone marrow donors. This clone showed up just once. Its specificity is unknown. This likely traces to a read error, being one base from a far larger clone. The same CDR3 also results from other DNA sequences found in this sample. After removal of 2 bases from V and 3 bases from J, the junction contained 1 base not matched to a gene. The CDR3 is 15 residues long. Germline CDR1 reads MGHDK; CDR2 reads SYGVNS. The PCR was carried out with 60 Vbeta primers and 13 Jbeta primers. In the original workflow: In a later analysis, some 80 million unique TCR beta chains included roughly 11 million shared by two or more donors. Data came from immunoSEQ multiplex PCR; TCRdb stores just in-frame clones and leaves some out. V, J and clone size derive from that table, while D and trimming were established from the DNA sequence. Of just over 200,000 clones listed, around 70% are singletons.

The clonotype was recovered from a man aged 40-49 years in good health and CMV-seropositive. The material sequenced was PBMCs. The chain employs TRBV25-1 and TRBJ2-2, with 9 bases identical to TRBD1. Here the CDR3 reads CASSEGTGYTGELFF. The DNA of the CDR3 is TGTGCCAGCAGTGAAGGGACAGGGTACACCGGGGAGCTGTTTTTT.